This TCR beta chain was sequenced in a study of shared clonotypes between healthy human individuals. The V end was cut by 0 bases, the J end by 2 bases, with 13 bases between. Germline V lookup: CDR1 SGDLS, CDR2 YYNGEE. The CDR3 sequence is 16 residues long. Adults of Caucasian background living in Nashville, Tennessee made up all donors. A CD45RA+ naive subset and a CD45RA-negative memory subset were split from CD4+ cells. This table comes from immunoSEQ multiplex PCR, and its TCRdb copy is limited to in-frame clones, with some not included. The sample includes about a million clones, 60% to 85% of them seen just once.

The chain carries TRBV9 and TRBJ2-3; D gene unclear. This TCR came from a man in his late teens or twenties in good health. The sequenced material came from memory CD4+ T cells sorted from blood. Documented subset: CD45RA-negative fraction. CDR3 coding DNA: TGTGCCAGCAGCGTAGCAGGCAGCTCGTCCACAGATACGCAGTATTTT. This sequence encodes CASSVAGSSSTDTQYF.